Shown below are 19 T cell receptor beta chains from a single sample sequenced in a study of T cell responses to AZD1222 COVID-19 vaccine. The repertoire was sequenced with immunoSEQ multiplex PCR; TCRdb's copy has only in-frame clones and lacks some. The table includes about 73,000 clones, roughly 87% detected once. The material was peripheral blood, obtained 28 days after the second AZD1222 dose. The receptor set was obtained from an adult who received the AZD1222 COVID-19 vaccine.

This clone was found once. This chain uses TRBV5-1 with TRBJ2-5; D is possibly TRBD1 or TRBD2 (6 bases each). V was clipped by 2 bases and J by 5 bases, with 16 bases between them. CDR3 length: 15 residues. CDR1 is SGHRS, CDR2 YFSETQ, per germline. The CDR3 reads CASSFVNRGEETQYF. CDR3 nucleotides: TGCGCCAGCAGCTTCGTTAATAGGGGGGAGGAGACCCAGTACTTC.

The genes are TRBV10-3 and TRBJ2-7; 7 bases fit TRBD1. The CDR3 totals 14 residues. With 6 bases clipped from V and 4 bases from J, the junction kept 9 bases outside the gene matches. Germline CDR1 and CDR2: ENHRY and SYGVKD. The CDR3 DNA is TGTGCCATCAGCATCTTGTTCAGGGGGTACGAGCAGTACGTC. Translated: CAISILFRGYEQYV.

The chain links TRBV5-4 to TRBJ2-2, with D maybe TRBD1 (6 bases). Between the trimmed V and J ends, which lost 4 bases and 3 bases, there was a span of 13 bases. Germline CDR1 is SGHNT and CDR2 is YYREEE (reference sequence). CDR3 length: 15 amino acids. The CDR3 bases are TGTGCCAGCAGCCCCGGGGCAGGGGACACCGGGGAGCTGTTTTTT. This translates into CASSPGAGDTGELFF.

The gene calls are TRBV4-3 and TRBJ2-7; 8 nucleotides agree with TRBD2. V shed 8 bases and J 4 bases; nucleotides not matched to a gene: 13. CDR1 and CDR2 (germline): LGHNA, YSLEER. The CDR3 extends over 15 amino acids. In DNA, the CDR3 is TGCGCCAGCTCCACCCTTTTACGGGGGGGATACGAGCAGTACTTC. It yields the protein CASSTLLRGGYEQYF.

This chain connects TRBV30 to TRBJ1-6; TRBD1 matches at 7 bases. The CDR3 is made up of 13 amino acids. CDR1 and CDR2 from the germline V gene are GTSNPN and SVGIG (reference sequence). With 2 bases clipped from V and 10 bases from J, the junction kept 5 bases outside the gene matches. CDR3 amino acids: CAWSRQGGSPLHF. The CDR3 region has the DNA TGTGCCTGGAGTAGACAGGGAGGCTCACCCCTCCACTTT.

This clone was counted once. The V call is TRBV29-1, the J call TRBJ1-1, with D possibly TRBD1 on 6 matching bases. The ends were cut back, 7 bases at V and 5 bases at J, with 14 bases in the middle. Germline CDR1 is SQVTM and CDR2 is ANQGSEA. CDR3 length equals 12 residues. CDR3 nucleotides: TGCAGCGGGACAGTCAGGGGTACTGAAGCTTTCTTT. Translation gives CSGTVRGTEAFF. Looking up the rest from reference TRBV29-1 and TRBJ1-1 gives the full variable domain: SAVISQKPSRDICQRGTSLTIQCQVDSQVTMMFWYRQQPGQSLTLIATANQGSEATYESGFVIDKFPISRPNLTFSTLTVSNMSPEDSSIYLCSGTVRGTEAFFGQGTRLTVV.

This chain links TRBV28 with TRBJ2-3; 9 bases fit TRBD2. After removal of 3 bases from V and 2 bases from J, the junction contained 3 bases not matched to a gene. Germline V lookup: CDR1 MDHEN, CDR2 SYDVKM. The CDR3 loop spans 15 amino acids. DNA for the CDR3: TGTGCCAGCAGTTTCGCGGGGGGGCTCACAGATACGCAGTATTTT. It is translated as CASSFAGGLTDTQYF.

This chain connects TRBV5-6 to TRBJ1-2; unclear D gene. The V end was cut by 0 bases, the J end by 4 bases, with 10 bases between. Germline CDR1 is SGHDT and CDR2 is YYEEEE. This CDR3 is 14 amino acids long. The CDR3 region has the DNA TGTGCCAGCAGCTTGGGGGATAGGCGCTATGGCTACACCTTC. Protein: CASSLGDRRYGYTF.

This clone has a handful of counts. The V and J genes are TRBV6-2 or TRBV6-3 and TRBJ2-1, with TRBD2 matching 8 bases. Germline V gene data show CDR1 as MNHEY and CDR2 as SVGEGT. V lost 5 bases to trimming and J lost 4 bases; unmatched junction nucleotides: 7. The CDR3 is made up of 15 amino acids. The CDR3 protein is CASSLDTSGYNEQFF. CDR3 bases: TGTGCCAGCAGTCTAGACACTAGCGGATACAATGAGCAGTTCTTC.

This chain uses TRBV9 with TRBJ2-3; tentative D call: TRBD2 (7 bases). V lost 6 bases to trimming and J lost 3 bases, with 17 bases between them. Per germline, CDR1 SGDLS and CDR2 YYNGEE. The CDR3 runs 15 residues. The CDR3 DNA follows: TGTGCCAGCACCTCCCCACAGGGAGGGACAGATACGCAGTATTTT. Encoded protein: CASTSPQGGTDTQYF. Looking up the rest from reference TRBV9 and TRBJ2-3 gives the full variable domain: DSGVTQTPKHLITATGQRVTLRCSPRSGDLSVYWYQQSLDQGLQFLIQYYNGEERAKGNILERFSAQQFPDLHSELNLSSLELGDSALYFCASTSPQGGTDTQYFGPGTRLTVL.

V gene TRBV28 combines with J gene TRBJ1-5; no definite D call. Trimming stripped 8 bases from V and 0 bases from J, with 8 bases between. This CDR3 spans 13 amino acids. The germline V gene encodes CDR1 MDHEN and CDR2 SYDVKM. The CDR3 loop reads CASGTDSNQPQHF. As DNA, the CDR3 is TGTGCCAGCGGTACAGATAGCAATCAGCCCCAGCATTTT.

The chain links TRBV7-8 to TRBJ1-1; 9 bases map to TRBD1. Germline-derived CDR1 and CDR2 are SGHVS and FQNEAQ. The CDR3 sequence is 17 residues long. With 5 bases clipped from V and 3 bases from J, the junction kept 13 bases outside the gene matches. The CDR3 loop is CASSRVPGQGKYTEAFF. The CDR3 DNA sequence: TGTGCCAGCAGCCGAGTCCCGGGACAGGGAAAGTACACTGAAGCTTTCTTT. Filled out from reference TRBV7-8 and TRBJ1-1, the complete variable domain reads GAGVSQSPRYKVAKRGQDVALRCDPISGHVSLFWYQQALGQGPEFLTYFQNEAQLDKSGLPSDRFFAERPEGSVSTLKIQRTQQEDSAVYLCASSRVPGQGKYTEAFFGQGTRLTVV.

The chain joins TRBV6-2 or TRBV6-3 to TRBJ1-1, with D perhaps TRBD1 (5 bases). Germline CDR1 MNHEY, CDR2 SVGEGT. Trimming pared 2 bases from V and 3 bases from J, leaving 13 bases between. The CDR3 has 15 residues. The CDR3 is CASSYTGDFYTEAFF. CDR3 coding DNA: TGTGCCAGCAGTTACACGGGGGACTTCTACACTGAAGCTTTCTTT.

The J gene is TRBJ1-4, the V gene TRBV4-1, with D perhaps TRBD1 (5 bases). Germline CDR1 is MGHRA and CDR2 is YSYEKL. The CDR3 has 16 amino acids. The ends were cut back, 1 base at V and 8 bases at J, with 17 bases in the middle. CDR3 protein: CASSQGEILKGEKLFF. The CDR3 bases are TGCGCCAGCAGCCAAGGAGAGATCCTGAAGGGGGAAAAACTGTTTTTT.

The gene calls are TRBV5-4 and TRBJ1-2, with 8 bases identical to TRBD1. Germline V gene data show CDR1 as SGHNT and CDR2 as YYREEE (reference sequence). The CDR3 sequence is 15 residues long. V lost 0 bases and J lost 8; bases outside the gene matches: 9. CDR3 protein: CASSLGTRTGYGYTF. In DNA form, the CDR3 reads TGTGCCAGCAGCTTGGGAACCCGGACAGGGTACGGCTACACCTTC.

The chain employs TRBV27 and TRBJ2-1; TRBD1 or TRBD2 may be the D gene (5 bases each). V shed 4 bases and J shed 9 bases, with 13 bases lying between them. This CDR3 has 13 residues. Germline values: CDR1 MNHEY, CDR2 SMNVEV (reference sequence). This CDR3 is CASSWGRASEQFF. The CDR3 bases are TGTGCCAGCAGTTGGGGGAGAGCGTCTGAGCAGTTCTTC.

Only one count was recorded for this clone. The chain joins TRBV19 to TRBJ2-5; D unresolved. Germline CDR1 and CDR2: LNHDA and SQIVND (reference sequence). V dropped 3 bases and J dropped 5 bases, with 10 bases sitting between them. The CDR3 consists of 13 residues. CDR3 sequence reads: CASSISPGETQYF. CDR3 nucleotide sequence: TGTGCCAGTAGTATCTCGCCTGGGGAGACCCAGTACTTC.

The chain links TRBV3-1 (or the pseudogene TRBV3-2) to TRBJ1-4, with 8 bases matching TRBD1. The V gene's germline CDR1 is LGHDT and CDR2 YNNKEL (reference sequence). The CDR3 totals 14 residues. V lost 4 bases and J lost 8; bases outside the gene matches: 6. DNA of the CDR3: TGTGCCAGCAGCCCGACAGGGGCAGGGGAAAAACTGTTTTTT. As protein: CASSPTGAGEKLFF.

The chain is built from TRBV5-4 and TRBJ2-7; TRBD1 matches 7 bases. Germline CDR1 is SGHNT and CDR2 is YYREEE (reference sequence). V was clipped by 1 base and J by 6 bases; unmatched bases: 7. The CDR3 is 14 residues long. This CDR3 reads CASSLSGQQFEQYF. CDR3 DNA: TGTGCCAGCAGCTTGTCGGGACAGCAGTTCGAGCAGTACTTC.